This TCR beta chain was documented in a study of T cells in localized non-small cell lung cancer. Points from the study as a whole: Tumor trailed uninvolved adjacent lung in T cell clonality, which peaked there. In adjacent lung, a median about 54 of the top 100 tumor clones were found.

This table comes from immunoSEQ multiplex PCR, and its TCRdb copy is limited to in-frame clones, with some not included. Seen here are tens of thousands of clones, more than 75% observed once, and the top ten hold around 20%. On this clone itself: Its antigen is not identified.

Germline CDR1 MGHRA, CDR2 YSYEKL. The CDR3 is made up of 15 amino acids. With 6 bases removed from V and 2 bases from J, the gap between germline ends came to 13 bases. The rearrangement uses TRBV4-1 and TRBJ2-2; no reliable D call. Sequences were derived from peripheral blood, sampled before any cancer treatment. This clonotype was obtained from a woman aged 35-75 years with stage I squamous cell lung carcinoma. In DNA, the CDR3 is TGCGCCAGCAGTCCTTGGGCTATAAACACCGGGGAGCTGTTTTTT. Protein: CASSPWAINTGELFF.